Below, 15 T cell receptor beta chains from the same sample are listed, as sequenced in a study of T cells in Graves' hyperthyroidism and ophthalmopathy. Amplification yielded TCR beta CDR3 regions, with RNA transcripts as the source. The primer set for the first-round RT-PCR of the TCR CDR3 was HTBI. One entry per CDR3 protein, called by TCRdb with MiXCR from the multiplex PCR reads. The data show nearly 750,000 distinct CDR3 sequences, around 40% seen once. Sequences were obtained from blood. These receptor sequences come from a woman aged 40 to 50 with Graves' hyperthyroidism.

The table lists this clonotype with many counts. The rearrangement links TRBV7-9 to TRBJ1-5; 9 nucleotides line up with TRBD1. V gave up 4 bases and J gave up 3 bases; unmatched junction bases: 4. The germline CDR1 and CDR2 sequences are SEHNR and FQNEAQ (reference sequence). This CDR3 has 15 residues. CDR3 protein: CASSSQGADNQPQHF. CDR3 nucleotide sequence: TGTGCCAGCAGCTCACAGGGGGCGGACAATCAGCCCCAGCATTTT.

The sample holds many counts of this clonotype. This rearrangement joins TRBV7-6 to TRBJ1-2; D is unclear. From germline, CDR1 is SGHVS and CDR2 FNYEAQ. V dropped 1 base and J dropped 1 base, with 4 bases sitting between them. The CDR3 totals 13 residues. CDR3 amino acids: CASSLEVNYGYTF. The CDR3 DNA follows: TGTGCCAGCAGCTTAGAGGTTAACTATGGCTACACCTTC. Complete variable domain (other parts from reference TRBV7-6 and TRBJ1-2): GAGVSQSPRYKVTKRGQDVALRCDPISGHVSLYWYRQALGQGPEFLTYFNYEAQQDKSGLPNDRFSAERPEGSISTLTIQRTEQRDSAMYRCASSLEVNYGYTFGSGTRLTVV.

This clonotype has ten or more counts. V is TRBV12-3 or TRBV12-4 and J is TRBJ2-7; either TRBD1 or TRBD2 may supply D (5 bases each). The CDR3 spans 14 residues. V was shortened by 5 bases and J by 0 bases, with 11 bases between the two germline ends. CDR3 DNA sequence: TGTGCCAGCAGTGGGACGTCGAGCTCCTACGAGCAGTACTTC. Its translation: CASSGTSSSYEQYF.

The genes are TRBV29-1 and TRBJ2-7; 9 positions agree with TRBD1. This CDR3 has 15 amino acids. V shed 0 bases and J 4 bases; nucleotides not matched to a gene: 7. Germline lookup yields CDR1 SQVTM and CDR2 ANQGSEA. CDR3 coding DNA: TGCAGCGTTGAAGATCCGGGACAGGGATCTTACGAGCAGTACTTC. It encodes CSVEDPGQGSYEQYF.

CDR3 in amino acids: CASSRPGLANTEAFF. The CDR3 DNA reads TGTGCCAGCAGTCGTCCGGGACTTGCGAACACTGAAGCTTTCTTT. The rearrangement links TRBV6-2 or TRBV6-3 to TRBJ1-1; D perhaps matches TRBD1 (5 bases). V was cut by 5 bases and J by 1 base, with 14 bases left in between. Per the germline V gene, CDR1 is MNHEY and CDR2 is SVGEGT. This CDR3 has 15 residues.

The chain carries TRBV2 and TRBJ2-7, with D possibly matching TRBD1 (6 bases). The CDR3 sequence is 15 residues long. Germline-derived CDR1 and CDR2 are SNHLY and FYNNEI. The V end lost 5 bases, the J end lost 1 base, and 15 bases lay between the germline ends. Written as DNA, the CDR3 is TGTGCCAGCAGTTACCCACAGGGCAGTTCCTACGAGCAGTACTTC. Its protein product is CASSYPQGSSYEQYF.

This clonotype was seen a handful of times. This chain uses TRBV4-3 with TRBJ1-2; 7 nucleotides line up with TRBD1. Germline V gives CDR1 LGHNA, CDR2 YSLEER. The junction had 9 bases not matched to a gene; V was cut back by 4 bases and J by 4 bases. The CDR3 runs to 15 residues. The CDR3 bases are TGCGCCAGCAGCCCACGGACAGGATCTATCTATGGCTACACCTTC. It specifies CASSPRTGSIYGYTF.

This chain links TRBV20-1 with TRBJ2-1, with 8 nucleotides matching TRBD2. The ends lost 6 bases at V and 7 bases at J; junction bases unmatched: 8. From germline, CDR1 is DFQATT and CDR2 SNEGSKA (reference sequence). The CDR3 runs 13 residues. CDR3 sequence: CSAPWAGGNEQFF. CDR3 in DNA: TGCAGTGCCCCATGGGCGGGAGGAAATGAGCAGTTCTTC.

Many counts were recorded for this clonotype. The rearrangement uses TRBV20-1 and TRBJ1-1; D ambiguous. Germline loops: CDR1 DFQATT, CDR2 SNEGSKA (reference sequence). This CDR3 is built from 11 residues. V was cut by 6 bases and J by 3 bases, with 8 bases left in between. CDR3 loop: CSARLYTEAFF. The CDR3 DNA is TGCAGTGCGAGACTCTACACTGAAGCTTTCTTT.

This clonotype has a count of ten or more. V and J are TRBV7-9 and TRBJ2-5; unclear D gene. The V gene's germline CDR1 is SEHNR and CDR2 FQNEAQ (reference sequence). The CDR3 extends over 14 amino acids. The ends were cut back, 5 bases at V and 5 bases at J, with 15 bases in the middle. The CDR3 nucleotides read TGTGCCAGCAGCCCCTTCGGAACCCAGGAGACCCAGTACTTC. Translated: CASSPFGTQETQYF.

This chain uses TRBV28 with TRBJ1-2; maybe TRBD1 (6 bases). This CDR3 is built from 13 residues. Germline V gene data show CDR1 as MDHEN and CDR2 as SYDVKM. Deletions cut 5 bases from V and 8 bases from J, with 15 bases between. The DNA of the CDR3 is TGTGCCAGCAGTCCTCCAGGGGTTGTAGGCTACACCTTC. Protein sequence: CASSPPGVVGYTF.

The table lists this clonotype with a few counts. The chain carries TRBV11-2 and TRBJ1-1; D not certain. Germline V gene data show CDR1 as SGHAT and CDR2 as FQNNGV. Trimming took 0 bases from V and 5 from J, leaving 7 bases between them. The CDR3 loop spans 13 amino acids. CDR3 protein: CASSLEYKTEAFF. DNA of the CDR3: TGTGCCAGCAGCTTAGAATATAAGACTGAAGCTTTCTTT.

Notes on this clonotype: One end of the junction varies from germline; a read error may be responsible. V and J are TRBV12-3 or TRBV12-4 and TRBJ1-2; D possibly corresponds to TRBD1 (5 bases). The CDR3 runs to 13 residues. The CDR3 sequence: CASSLGGNYAYTF. The CDR3 nucleotides are TGTGCCAGCAGTTTGGGGGGGAACTATGCCTACACCTTC.

As concerns this clonotype: Relative to the germline gene, one junction end is altered; a read error may explain this. The rearrangement links TRBV4-3 to TRBJ1-1; D is possibly TRBD1 (6 bases). CDR1 is LGHNA, CDR2 YSLEER, per germline. This CDR3 has 16 residues. The DNA for the CDR3 is TGCGCCAGCAGCCAACTAAGAACAGGGATGAACGCTGAAGCTTTCTTT. It translates to CASSQLRTGMNAEAFF.

This chain uses TRBV19 with TRBJ2-2, with D maybe TRBD1 (6 bases). Germline V lookup: CDR1 LNHDA, CDR2 SQIVND (reference sequence). The CDR3 has 15 amino acids. The germline V and J ends were trimmed by 6 bases and 1 base, with 12 bases remaining between them. The DNA of the CDR3 is TGTGCCAGTAGAACGGGACAAATGAACACCGGGGAGCTGTTTTTT. As protein: CASRTGQMNTGELFF.